The 14 T cell receptor beta chains given below trace back to one sample, sequenced in a study of OX40 agonist ivuxolimab in advanced cancers. Produced via immunoSEQ multiplex PCR; TCRdb's table is partial and in-frame only. The sample consists of over 65,000 clones, about 86% of them appearing once. The sample consisted of CD4+ or CD8+ T cells sorted from blood, taken in a trial of the OX40 agonist ivuxolimab. Every receptor here comes from an adult with an advanced solid tumor such as melanoma, head and neck, liver or kidney cancer.

The chain couples TRBV18 to TRBJ1-2, with a weak D call TRBD1 (6 bases). CDR1 KGHSH and CDR2 LQKENI come from the germline V gene. V lost 1 base to trimming and J lost 0 bases, with 6 bases between them. This CDR3 contains 14 residues. CDR3 in DNA: TGTGCCAGCTCACCACAGGGGGCTAACTATGGCTACACCTTC. Its translation: CASSPQGANYGYTF.

The V gene is TRBV7-9, the J gene TRBJ2-1, with unresolved D. The CDR3 runs to 12 residues. Germline loops: CDR1 SEHNR, CDR2 FQNEAQ (reference sequence). Trimming pared 4 bases from V and 2 bases from J, leaving 3 bases between. CDR3 DNA sequence: TGTGCCAGCAGCTCCCCCTACAATGAGCAGTTCTTC. Protein product: CASSSPYNEQFF.

V is TRBV6-1 and J is TRBJ1-1; 7 bases are a match to TRBD1. The CDR3 extends over 11 amino acids. Germline V gene lookup returns CDR1 MNHNS and CDR2 SASEGT. Trimming took 8 bases from V and 8 from J; bases not matched to a gene: 5. CDR3 protein: CASQLDREAFF. The CDR3, as DNA: TGTGCCAGCCAGTTGGACAGGGAAGCTTTCTTT.

The chain has TRBV5-4 and TRBJ2-5; 8 nucleotides agree with TRBD1. This CDR3 has 17 amino acids. The V gene end was trimmed by 1 base and the J gene end by 0 bases; junction bases not matched to a gene: 8. Germline loops: CDR1 SGHNT, CDR2 YYREEE (reference sequence). The CDR3 DNA reads TGTGCCAGCAGCTTGCTCGGACAGGGCGGGTACCAAGAGACCCAGTACTTC. This encodes CASSLLGQGGYQETQYF.

The rearrangement uses TRBV6-6 and TRBJ1-3, with D possibly being TRBD1 (6 bases). The CDR3 loop spans 14 amino acids. Germline V gene sequence: CDR1 MNHNY, CDR2 SVGAGI (reference sequence). Trimming removed 2 bases from V and 2 bases from J, with 7 bases in between. The CDR3 DNA follows: TGTGCCAGCAGTTACCAGGGGACTGGAAACACCATATATTTT. Protein sequence: CASSYQGTGNTIYF.

The rearrangement joins TRBV4-1 to TRBJ1-6; 7 nucleotides align to TRBD1. With V trimmed by 0 bases and J by 3 bases, 11 bases remained unmatched. The CDR3 has 19 amino acids. CDR1 and CDR2 (germline): MGHRA, YSYEKL. The CDR3 region is CASSQDSIGTADYNSPLHF. The CDR3 region has the DNA TGCGCCAGCAGCCAAGATAGTATCGGGACAGCTGACTATAATTCACCCCTCCACTTT.

This clone was found once. A junction boundary mismatches the germline segment, possibly from a read error. The CDR3 DNA reads as TGCGCCAGCAGACAAGGGGGGGGCACCGGGGAGCTGTTTTTT. Encoded protein: CASRQGGGTGELFF. V usage is TRBV4-1 and J usage is TRBJ2-2; D is perhaps TRBD2 (7 bases). Per the germline V gene, CDR1 is MGHRA and CDR2 is YSYEKL. This CDR3 comprises 14 residues.

This chain joins TRBV5-5 and TRBJ1-2, with 8 bases lining up with TRBD1. CDR1 and CDR2 from the germline V gene are SGHKS and YYEKEE (reference sequence). The CDR3 loop spans 13 amino acids. V trimming: 0 bases; J trimming: 8 bases; junction bases outside the gene matches: 3. The CDR3 DNA is TGTGCCAGCAGCTTGGCGACAGGGGAAGGCTACACCTTC. Translated: CASSLATGEGYTF. The whole variable domain, remainder taken from reference TRBV5-5 and TRBJ1-2, is DAGVTQSPTHLIKTRGQQVTLRCSPISGHKSVSWYQQVLGQGPQFIFQYYEKEERGRGNFPDRFSARQFPNYSSELNVNALLLGDSALYLCASSLATGEGYTFGSGTRLTVV.

The genes are TRBV10-3 and TRBJ1-2, with a tentative D call TRBD1 (6 bases). This CDR3 is built from 16 residues. V was trimmed by 0 bases and J by 3 bases, leaving 14 bases between them. Germline lookup yields CDR1 ENHRY and CDR2 SYGVKD. The CDR3 is CAISESTPGADYGYTF. CDR3 bases: TGTGCCATCAGTGAGTCGACTCCGGGGGCGGACTATGGCTACACCTTC.

V usage is TRBV5-1 and J usage is TRBJ2-2; D unclear. This CDR3 has 13 amino acids. Germline CDR1 reads SGHRS; CDR2 reads YFSETQ. The ends were cut back, 4 bases at V and 5 bases at J, with 9 bases in the middle. The CDR3 DNA reads TGCGCCAGCAGCCAAGGACCTACCGGGGAGCTGTTTTTT. It codes for CASSQGPTGELFF. The variable domain in full, completed from reference TRBV5-1 and TRBJ2-2, reads KAGVTQTPRYLIKTRGQQVTLSCSPISGHRSVSWYQQTPGQGLQFLFEYFSETQRNKGNFPGRFSGRQFSNSRSEMNVSTLELGDSALYLCASSQGPTGELFFGEGSRLTVL.

This sequence joins TRBV19 and TRBJ1-1, with a tentative D call TRBD1 (5 bases). Looked up from germline, CDR1 is LNHDA and CDR2 is SQIVND (reference sequence). The CDR3 extends over 14 amino acids. Between the trimmed V and J ends, which lost 5 bases and 5 bases, there was a span of 15 bases. In DNA, the CDR3 is TGTGCCAGTAGTCCGACAGTCATCGGGACTGAAGCTTTCTTT. It codes for CASSPTVIGTEAFF. Supplemented by reference TRBV19 and TRBJ1-1, the full variable domain reads DGGITQSPKYLFRKEGQNVTLSCEQNLNHDAMYWYRQDPGQGLRLIYYSQIVNDFQKGDIAEGYSVSREKKESFPLTVTSAQKNPTAFYLCASSPTVIGTEAFFGQGTRLTVV.

The chain links TRBV19 to TRBJ1-2, with 10 bases aligning to TRBD1. The CDR3 spans 15 residues. Per germline, CDR1 LNHDA and CDR2 SQIVND (reference sequence). The ends lost 2 bases at V and 6 bases at J; junction bases unmatched: 6. This chain's CDR3 is CASSIIGTGVHGYTF. The CDR3 DNA follows: TGTGCCAGTAGTATAATAGGGACAGGGGTTCATGGCTACACCTTC.

The chain joins TRBV11-2 to TRBJ1-1; D is undetermined. Trimming pared 3 bases from V and 3 bases from J, leaving 2 bases between. The CDR3 runs 11 residues. Germline V gene sequence: CDR1 SGHAT, CDR2 FQNNGV. The CDR3, as DNA: TGTGCCAGCAGCTTCCACACTGAAGCTTTCTTT. The encoded protein is CASSFHTEAFF.

The rearrangement joins TRBV7-9 to TRBJ2-5; maybe TRBD2 (5 bases). Trimming cost V 7 bases and J 5 bases, with 23 bases left between them. CDR3 length: 16 residues. CDR1 and CDR2 (germline): SEHNR, FQNEAQ (reference sequence). The CDR3 region has the DNA TGTGCCAGCACCTACGAGGGCCTCCTTCAAGAGGAGACCCAGTACTTC. Translation: CASTYEGLLQEETQYF.